This T cell receptor beta chain was identified in a study of CD8+CD57+ T cells in acquired aplastic anemia. Study summary: Sorted CD4+ and CD8+ cells gave an average of approximately 3 ug of DNA. Study results and limitations: Controls did not differ significantly from patients in CD8+ Simpson's diversity. Sharing between patients and controls was observed for some 27 CD8+ CDR3 sequences.

Comment on this clonotype: Antigen unknown. The junction shows a germline mismatch at one end, possibly a read error.

Patients picked for sequencing had shown CD8+CD57+ cell expansion detected by flow cytometry. Every patient had severe acquired aplastic anemia. It was genomic DNA that served as the template for profiling TCR beta VDJ and CDR3. TCRdb redid the calling of the reads with MiXCR, one entry per CDR3 protein. The sample lists under 350,000 distinct CDR3 sequences, approximately 57% occurring once. The germline gives CDR1 SNHLY, CDR2 FYNNEI. This CDR3 is 13 amino acids long. The sequence derives from a human donor with aplastic anemia. What was sequenced was sorted CD4+, CD8+, or CD8+CD57+ T cells (not recorded which) from PBMCs. The chain links TRBV2 to TRBJ2-2; D is ambiguous. CDR3 nucleotides: TGTGCCAGCAATCAAGGGAACACCTGGGAGCTGTTTTTT. It yields the protein CASNQGNTWELFF.